The rows below give T cell receptor beta chains drawn from one sample of a study of blood T cell repertoires in COVID-19. Sequencing used immunoSEQ multiplex PCR; TCRdb keeps in-frame clones, though not all of them. The table includes 300,000 or so clones, about 88% detected once. Sequenced: PBMCs or T cells enriched from blood (not recorded which). The receptors shown here come from a man aged 55-75 years who had recovered from COVID-19. Each CDR3 is given without its conserved first and last residue.

TRBV11-3 | ASTSRGSTDTQY
TRBV10-3 | ASLRDRGLDEAF
TRBV2 | ASSEVIPGTGELF
TRBV7-2 | ASSLDANGLSYNEQF
TRBV11-2 | ASGGTGLSYEQY
TRBV12-3/TRBV12-4 | ASSLLSANEQF
TRBV3-1/TRBV3-2 | ASSQVATGELF
TRBV12-3/TRBV12-4 | ASSFGGKETQY
TRBV27 | ASSLSIGEWETQY
TRBV15 | ATSRAQGGGSYGYT
TRBV5-1 | ASSLRQGELYGYT